The 8 T cell receptor beta chains reported below all come from one sample, sequenced in a study of shared clonotypes between healthy human individuals (dated by TCRdb to between 2020 and 2021). The library was prepared using the immunoSEQ multiplex PCR assay. This is the immuneACCESS table as TCRdb keeps it, with only in-frame sequences that have V and J called. A part of the clones is gone; compared with another copy, unresolved V genes explain less than half, and the rest is unexplained. Here the sample has around 550,000 clones; almost 97% occur a single time. The top ten constitute about 0.057% of the sample. The sequenced material came from naive CD4+ T cells sorted from blood. In light of the paper, this sample's cell subset or site label describes: CD45RA+ positively selected. These receptors came from a woman under 40 in good health.

The chain links TRBV5-1 to TRBJ2-7, with 11 bases fitting TRBD2. Germline V gene data show CDR1 as SGHRS and CDR2 as YFSETQ. V lost 0 bases and J lost 3; bases outside the gene matches: 8. CDR3 length: 17 amino acids. The DNA of the CDR3 is TGCGCCAGCAGCTTGGGCACTAGCGGGAGCCAAATCTACGAGCAGTACTTC. This codes for CASSLGTSGSQIYEQYF.

This chain joins TRBV5-6 and TRBJ1-1; 7 bases fit TRBD1. J gave up 4 bases and V 4 bases, and 7 bases lay outside the gene matches. From germline, CDR1 is SGHDT and CDR2 YYEEEE. There are 14 residues in the CDR3. This chain's CDR3 is CASSRQGSGTEAFF. CDR3 in DNA: TGTGCCAGCAGCCGACAGGGTTCAGGCACTGAAGCTTTCTTT. Filled out from reference TRBV5-6 and TRBJ1-1, the complete variable domain reads DAGVTQSPTHLIKTRGQQVTLRCSPKSGHDTVSWYQQALGQGPQFIFQYYEEEERQRGNFPDRFSGHQFPNYSSELNVNALLLGDSALYLCASSRQGSGTEAFFGQGTRLTVV.

The sample holds one count of this clone. The V call is TRBV7-3, the J call TRBJ2-7; 7 positions match TRBD2. With V trimmed by 1 base and J by 2 bases, 5 bases remained unmatched. CDR1 is SGHTA, CDR2 FQGTGA, per germline. This CDR3 is 15 amino acids long. As DNA, the CDR3 is TGTGCCAGCAGCTTAATGGGGGGGACTACCTACGAGCAGTACTTC. Protein sequence: CASSLMGGTTYEQYF.

The chain links TRBV18 to TRBJ2-5; 8 bases map to TRBD2. V lost 3 bases to trimming and J lost 5 bases; unmatched junction nucleotides: 5. The germline V gene has CDR1 KGHSH and CDR2 LQKENI. The CDR3 covers 14 residues. CDR3 sequence: CASSPRSGSETQYF. CDR3 DNA: TGTGCCAGCTCACCCCGAAGCGGGAGTGAGACCCAGTACTTC.

The rearrangement uses TRBV6-1 and TRBJ1-2, with unresolved D. The V gene's germline CDR1 is MNHNS and CDR2 SASEGT. Trimming shortened V by 4 bases and J by 6 bases, and 15 bases separated the two germline ends. The CDR3 extends over 14 amino acids. CDR3: CASSGVSGPDGYTF. CDR3 nucleotides: TGTGCCAGCAGTGGGGTCTCAGGACCGGATGGCTACACCTTC.

In its sample, this clone was seen once. CDR3 loop: CASSPLGQGASYEQYF. In DNA form, the CDR3 reads TGTGCCAGCAGTCCGCTAGGACAGGGGGCTTCCTACGAGCAGTACTTC. The chain joins TRBV6-6 to TRBJ2-7, with 11 bases aligning to TRBD1. The CDR3 is 16 amino acids. Per germline, CDR1 MNHNY and CDR2 SVGAGI (reference sequence). The trim removed 5 bases at V and 1 base at J, leaving 7 bases unmatched.

The chain has TRBV5-1 and TRBJ1-2, with 7 bases lining up with TRBD1. Trimming took 4 bases from V and 4 from J; bases not matched to a gene: 10. CDR1 is SGHRS, CDR2 YFSETQ, per germline. CDR3 length: 15 amino acids. The CDR3 reads CASSKGDRDLYGYTF. The CDR3 DNA is TGCGCCAGCAGCAAAGGTGACAGGGACCTCTATGGCTACACCTTC.

To note about this clone: The same CDR3 arises from other DNA sequences in this sample as well. The chain recombines TRBV18 with TRBJ2-7; TRBD1 matches 9 bases. The CDR3 has 13 residues. The V and J ends lost 4 bases and 2 bases, in that order; junction bases with no gene match: 0. Germline values: CDR1 KGHSH, CDR2 LQKENI. The CDR3 nucleotides read TGTGCCAGCTCACGACAGGGGGCCTACGAGCAGTACTTC. As protein: CASSRQGAYEQYF.